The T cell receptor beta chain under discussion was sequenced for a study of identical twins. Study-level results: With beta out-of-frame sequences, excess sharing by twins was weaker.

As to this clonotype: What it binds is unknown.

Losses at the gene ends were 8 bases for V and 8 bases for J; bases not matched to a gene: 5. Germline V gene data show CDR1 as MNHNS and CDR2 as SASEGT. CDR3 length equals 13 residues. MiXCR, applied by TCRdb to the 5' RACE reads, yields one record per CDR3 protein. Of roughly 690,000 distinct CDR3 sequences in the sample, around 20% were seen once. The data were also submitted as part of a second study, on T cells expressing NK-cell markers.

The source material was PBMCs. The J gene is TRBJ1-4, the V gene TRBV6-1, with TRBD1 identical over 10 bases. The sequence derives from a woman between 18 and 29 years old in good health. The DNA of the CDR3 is TGTGCCAGCTCTCGGGGACAGGGGGAAAAACTGTTTTTT. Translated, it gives CASSRGQGEKLFF.